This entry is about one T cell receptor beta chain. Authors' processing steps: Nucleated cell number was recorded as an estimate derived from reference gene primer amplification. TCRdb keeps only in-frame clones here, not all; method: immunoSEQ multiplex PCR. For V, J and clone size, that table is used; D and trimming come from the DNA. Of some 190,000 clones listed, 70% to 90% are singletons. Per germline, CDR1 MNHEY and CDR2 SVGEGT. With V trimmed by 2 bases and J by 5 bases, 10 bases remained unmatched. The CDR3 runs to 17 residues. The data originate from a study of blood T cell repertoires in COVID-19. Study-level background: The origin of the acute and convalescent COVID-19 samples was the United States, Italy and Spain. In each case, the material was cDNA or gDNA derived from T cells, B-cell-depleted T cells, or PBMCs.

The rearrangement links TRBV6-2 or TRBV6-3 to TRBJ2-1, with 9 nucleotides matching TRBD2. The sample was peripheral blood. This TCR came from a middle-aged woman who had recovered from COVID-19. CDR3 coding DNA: TGTGCCAGCAGTTACGTTGTCCTAGCGGGACCCGACAATGAGCAGTTCTTC. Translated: CASSYVVLAGPDNEQFF.